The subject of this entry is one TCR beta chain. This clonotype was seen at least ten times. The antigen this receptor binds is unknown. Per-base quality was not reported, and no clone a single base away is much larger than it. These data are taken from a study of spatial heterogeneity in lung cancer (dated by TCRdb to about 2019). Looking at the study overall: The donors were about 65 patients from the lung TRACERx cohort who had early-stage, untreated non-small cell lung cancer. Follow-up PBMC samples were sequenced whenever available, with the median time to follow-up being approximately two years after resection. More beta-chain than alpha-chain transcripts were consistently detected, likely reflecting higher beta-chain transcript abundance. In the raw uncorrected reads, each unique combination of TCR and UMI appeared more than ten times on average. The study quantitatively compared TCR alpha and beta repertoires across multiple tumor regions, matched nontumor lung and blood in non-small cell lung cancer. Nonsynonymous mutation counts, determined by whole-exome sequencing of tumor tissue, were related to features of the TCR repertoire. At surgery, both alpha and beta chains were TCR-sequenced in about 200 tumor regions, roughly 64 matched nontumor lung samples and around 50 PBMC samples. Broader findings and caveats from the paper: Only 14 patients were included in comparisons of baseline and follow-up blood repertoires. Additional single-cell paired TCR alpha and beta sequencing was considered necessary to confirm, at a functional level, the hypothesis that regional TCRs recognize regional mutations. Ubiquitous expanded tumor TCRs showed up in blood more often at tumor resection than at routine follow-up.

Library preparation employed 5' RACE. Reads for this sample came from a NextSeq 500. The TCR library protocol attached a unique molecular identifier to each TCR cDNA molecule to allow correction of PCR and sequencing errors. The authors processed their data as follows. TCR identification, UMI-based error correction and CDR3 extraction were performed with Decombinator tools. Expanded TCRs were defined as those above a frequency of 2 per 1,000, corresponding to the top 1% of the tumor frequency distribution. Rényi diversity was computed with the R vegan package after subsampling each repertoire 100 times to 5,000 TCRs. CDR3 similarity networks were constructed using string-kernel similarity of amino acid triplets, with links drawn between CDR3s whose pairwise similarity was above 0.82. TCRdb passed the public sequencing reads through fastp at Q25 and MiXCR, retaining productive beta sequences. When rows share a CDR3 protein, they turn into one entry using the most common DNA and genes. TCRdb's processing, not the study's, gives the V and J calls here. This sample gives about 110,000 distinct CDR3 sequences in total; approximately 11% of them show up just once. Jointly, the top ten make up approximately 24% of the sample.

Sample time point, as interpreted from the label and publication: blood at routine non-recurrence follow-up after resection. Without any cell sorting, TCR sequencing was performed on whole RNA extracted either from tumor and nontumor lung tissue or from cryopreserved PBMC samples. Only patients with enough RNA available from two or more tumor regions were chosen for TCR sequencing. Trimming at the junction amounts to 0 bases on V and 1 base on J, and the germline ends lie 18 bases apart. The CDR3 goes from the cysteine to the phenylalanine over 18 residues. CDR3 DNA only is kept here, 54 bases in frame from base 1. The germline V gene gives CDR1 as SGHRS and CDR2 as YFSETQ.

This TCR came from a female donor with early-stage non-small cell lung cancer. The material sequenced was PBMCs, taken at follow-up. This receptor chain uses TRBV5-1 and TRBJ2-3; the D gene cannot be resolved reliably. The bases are TGCGCCAGCAGCTTGGCTGCAGGTACTCAACTTGGCACAGATACGCAGTATTTT. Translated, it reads CASSLAAGTQLGTDTQYF.